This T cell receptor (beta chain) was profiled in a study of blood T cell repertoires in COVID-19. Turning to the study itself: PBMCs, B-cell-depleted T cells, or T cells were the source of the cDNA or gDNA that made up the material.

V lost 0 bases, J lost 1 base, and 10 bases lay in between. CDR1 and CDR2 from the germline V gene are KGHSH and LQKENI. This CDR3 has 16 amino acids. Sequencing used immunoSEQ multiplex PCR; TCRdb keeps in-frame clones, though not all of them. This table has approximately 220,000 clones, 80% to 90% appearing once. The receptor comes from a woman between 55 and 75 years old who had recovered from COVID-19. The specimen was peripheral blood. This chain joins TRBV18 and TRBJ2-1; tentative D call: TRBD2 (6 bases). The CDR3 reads CASSPPGLRSYNEQFF. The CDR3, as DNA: TGTGCCAGCTCACCACCGGGACTTAGGTCCTACAATGAGCAGTTCTTC.